The 19 T cell receptor beta chains listed next were all sequenced from one sample in a study of control samples from healthy donors and cancer patients. Data came from immunoSEQ multiplex PCR; TCRdb stores just in-frame clones and leaves some out. The sample lists tens of thousands of clones; 88% were seen once. Sequencing was carried out using blood. The source is a woman in her 70s in good health.

The chain couples TRBV3-1 (or the pseudogene TRBV3-2) to TRBJ2-1; 11 bases match TRBD2. This CDR3 is 16 amino acids long. V shed 1 base and J 9 bases; nucleotides not matched to a gene: 8. Germline CDR1 is LGHDT and CDR2 is YNNKEL (reference sequence). The CDR3 is CASSQGELAGVSEQFF. As DNA, the CDR3 is TGTGCCAGCAGCCAAGGGGAACTAGCGGGAGTTTCTGAGCAGTTCTTC.

The rearrangement uses TRBV30 and TRBJ1-6; D is unclear. CDR3 length: 13 residues. V was cut by 5 bases and J by 10 bases, with 15 bases left in between. Germline assignment: CDR1 GTSNPN and CDR2 SVGIG (reference sequence). CDR3 DNA: TGTGCCTGGGCACCGGAGTCAGGCTCACCCCTCCACTTT. As protein: CAWAPESGSPLHF.

The rearrangement links TRBV5-1 to TRBJ2-4, with a weak D call TRBD1 (5 bases). CDR1 SGHRS and CDR2 YFSETQ come from the germline V gene. The CDR3 consists of 14 residues. V gave up 2 bases and J gave up 6 bases, with 12 bases separating them. The CDR3 spells CASSLTDSGNIQYF. Here the CDR3 DNA reads TGCGCCAGCAGCTTAACAGACAGTGGAAACATTCAGTACTTC.

V usage is TRBV19 and J usage is TRBJ1-3; TRBD1 agrees at 7 bases. J lost 1 base, V lost 4 bases, and 1 base had no gene match. The CDR3 runs to 14 residues. Germline CDR1 and CDR2: LNHDA and SQIVND (reference sequence). The CDR3 loop is CASSTGQSGNTIYF. DNA for the CDR3: TGTGCCAGTAGTACGGGACAGTCTGGAAACACCATATATTTT.

This CDR3 reads CASSQGTFNQPQHF. The CDR3 DNA reads TGTGCCAGCAGTCAGGGGACCTTCAATCAGCCCCAGCATTTT. The V and J genes are TRBV5-8 and TRBJ1-5; perhaps TRBD1 as D (6 bases). Germline loops: CDR1 SGHTS, CDR2 YDEGEE. The CDR3 covers 14 residues. Trimming left V 5 bases short and J 3 bases short, with 12 bases between.

This chain uses TRBV7-2 with TRBJ2-3; D call uncertain. CDR1 and CDR2 (germline): SGHTA, FQGNSA. The V end was cut by 2 bases, the J end by 5 bases, with 5 bases between. The CDR3 has 12 residues. The CDR3 is CASSLRRDTQYF. In nucleotides, the CDR3 is TGTGCCAGCAGCTTACGGAGAGATACGCAGTATTTT.

The chain joins TRBV7-2 to TRBJ2-1, with TRBD1 matching 11 bases. CDR3 length: 15 residues. The germline V gene has CDR1 SGHTA and CDR2 FQGNSA. V shed 7 bases, J shed 7 bases, and the junction held 9 bases outside the gene matches. CDR3 DNA sequence: TGTGCCAGCATATCCAGGGACAGGGGGTGGAATGAGCAGTTCTTC. Its translation: CASISRDRGWNEQFF.

This chain links TRBV5-6 with TRBJ1-3; a possible D gene is TRBD1 (5 bases). Germline assignment: CDR1 SGHDT and CDR2 YYEEEE. Deletions cut 0 bases from V and 6 bases from J, with 10 bases between. CDR3 size: 14 residues. The CDR3 region has the DNA TGTGCCAGCAGCTTGGCATGGGGGGAAAACACCATATATTTT. It translates to CASSLAWGENTIYF.

The rearrangement links TRBV2 to TRBJ1-1; possibly TRBD1 for D (5 bases). The germline V gene encodes CDR1 SNHLY and CDR2 FYNNEI. Between the trimmed V and J ends, which lost 11 bases and 3 bases, there was a span of 16 bases. This CDR3 has 13 residues. The CDR3 sequence is CAGKLSGDTEAFF. In DNA form, the CDR3 reads TGTGCCGGCAAGCTCTCGGGGGACACTGAAGCTTTCTTT.

The rearrangement uses TRBV7-6 and TRBJ1-6; TRBD1 matches 8 bases. The ends lost 0 bases at V and 9 bases at J; junction bases unmatched: 7. Germline CDR1 and CDR2: SGHVS and FNYEAQ. The CDR3 loop spans 16 amino acids. CDR3 amino acids: CASSLAGVRGLSPLHF. CDR3 DNA sequence: TGTGCCAGCAGCTTAGCGGGGGTCAGGGGGCTTTCACCCCTCCACTTT.

This chain joins TRBV6-5 and TRBJ1-3; 9 bases agree with TRBD1. Germline loops: CDR1 MNHEY, CDR2 SVGAGI. V gave up 8 bases and J gave up 8 bases; unmatched junction bases: 10. The CDR3 loop spans 14 amino acids. CDR3: CASLSGQGIYTIYF. The CDR3 bases are TGTGCCAGCCTCTCAGGACAGGGGATCTACACCATATATTTT.

The chain employs TRBV7-9 and TRBJ2-2; D may be TRBD2 (6 bases). Germline V gives CDR1 SEHNR, CDR2 FQNEAQ (reference sequence). This CDR3 has 13 amino acids. V was trimmed by 4 bases and J by 4 bases, leaving 7 bases between them. The CDR3 sequence: CASSWEVTGELFF. CDR3 DNA: TGTGCCAGCAGCTGGGAGGTCACCGGGGAGCTGTTTTTT.

The CDR3 nucleotides are TGTGCCAGCAGTTACTCGAACAGGCCCAATCAGCCCCAGCATTTT. This gives the protein CASSYSNRPNQPQHF. The chain employs TRBV6-2 or TRBV6-3 and TRBJ1-5, with a weak D call TRBD1 (5 bases). V was pared by 0 bases and J by 3 bases, with 9 bases between. CDR1 MNHEY and CDR2 SVGEGT come from the germline V gene. This CDR3 has 15 amino acids.

V and J are TRBV2 and TRBJ1-1; perhaps TRBD1 as D (5 bases). The germline V gene has CDR1 SNHLY and CDR2 FYNNEI. This CDR3 is built from 12 residues. The V end was cut by 3 bases, the J end by 10 bases, with 12 bases between. CDR3 sequence reads: CASSEQGGGAFF. As DNA, the CDR3 is TGTGCCAGCAGTGAGCAGGGAGGAGGAGCTTTCTTT. Variable domain in full (rest from reference TRBV2 and TRBJ1-1): EPEVTQTPSHQVTQMGQEVILRCVPISNHLYFYWYRQILGQKVEFLVSFYNNEISEKSEIFDDQFSVERPDGSNFTLKIRSTKLEDSAMYFCASSEQGGGAFFGQGTRLTVV.

V gene TRBV24-1 combines with J gene TRBJ2-5; D gene ambiguous. The V end lost 3 bases, the J end lost 2 bases, and 9 bases lay between the germline ends. Germline lookup yields CDR1 KGHDR and CDR2 SFDVKD. The CDR3 covers 14 residues. CDR3 protein: CATSDALGQETQYF. CDR3 DNA sequence: TGTGCCACCAGTGATGCCCTGGGGCAAGAGACCCAGTACTTC.

The chain couples TRBV6-4 to TRBJ1-2, with 10 positions matching TRBD1. There are 16 residues in the CDR3. The J segment lost 6 bases and the V segment lost 6 bases, leaving 13 bases of the junction unmatched. The germline CDR1 and CDR2 sequences are MRHNA and SNTAGT. The CDR3 DNA reads TGTGCCAGCAGCCTCTCCCCGGGACAGGGGAGCCATGGCTACACCTTC. Its translation is CASSLSPGQGSHGYTF.

V gene TRBV27 combines with J gene TRBJ2-2; D might be TRBD1 or TRBD2, each matching 5 bases. Germline lookup yields CDR1 MNHEY and CDR2 SMNVEV (reference sequence). The CDR3 consists of 17 residues. V shed 4 bases and J shed 6 bases, with 21 bases lying between them. The CDR3 reads CASSSPARRGPSGELFF. Here the CDR3 DNA reads TGTGCCAGCAGTTCTCCCGCCCGCCGGGGCCCCTCCGGGGAGCTGTTTTTT.

The CDR3, as DNA: TGTGCCAGCAGCCTACTTGCTGGGGCCAACGTCCTGACTTTC. Protein sequence: CASSLLAGANVLTF. The chain couples TRBV5-4 to TRBJ2-6, with no clear D. The CDR3 has 14 amino acids. CDR1 is SGHNT, CDR2 YYREEE, per germline (reference sequence). Trimming pared 4 bases from V and 2 bases from J, leaving 7 bases between.

This CDR3 is CASSGAGNTEAFF. In nucleotides, the CDR3 is TGTGCCAGCAGCGGGGCCGGAAACACTGAAGCTTTCTTT. The chain joins TRBV7-2 to TRBJ1-1, with D maybe TRBD1 (5 bases). CDR1 SGHTA and CDR2 FQGNSA come from the germline V gene. V was clipped by 5 bases and J by 2 bases, with 9 bases between them. The CDR3 runs to 13 residues.